This T cell receptor (beta chain) was profiled in a study of Ad26.COV2.S vaccination and SARS-CoV-2 variants. Overall study: Ad26.COV2.S, an intramuscular injection, was given once or twice 56 days apart.

A remark on this clone: Its antigen is undetermined.

Generated by immunoSEQ multiplex PCR, the TCRdb table keeps only in-frame clones and is missing some. The sample has around 320,000 clones, over 75% seen once. Treatment noted: some 20 received Ad26.COV2.S at low or high dose, single or two shots; about 5 received placebo; per-sample allocation not given. Following the first vaccine or placebo injection, samples were taken on day 63. Boston supplied an adult donor aged 18-55 years. The germline V and J ends were trimmed by 5 bases and 8 bases, with 12 bases remaining between them. Germline assignment: CDR1 LNHDA and CDR2 SQIVND (reference sequence). CDR3 length: 12 residues. Study outcomes and limitations: Breadth and depth estimates from TCRs may understate total T cell responses. Vaccinees reportedly had broad spike-specific CD8+ and CD4+ T cell responses.

This TCR came from a person aged 18-65 years who received the Ad26.COV2.S COVID-19 vaccine or a placebo. This sequence joins TRBV19 and TRBJ1-2, with D possibly being TRBD1 (6 bases). This material consisted of peripheral blood, taken in a trial of Ad26.COV2.S vaccine versus placebo. The CDR3 DNA sequence: TGTGCCAGTAGTGCCACAGGGATCGGCTACACCTTC. Amino acid sequence: CASSATGIGYTF.